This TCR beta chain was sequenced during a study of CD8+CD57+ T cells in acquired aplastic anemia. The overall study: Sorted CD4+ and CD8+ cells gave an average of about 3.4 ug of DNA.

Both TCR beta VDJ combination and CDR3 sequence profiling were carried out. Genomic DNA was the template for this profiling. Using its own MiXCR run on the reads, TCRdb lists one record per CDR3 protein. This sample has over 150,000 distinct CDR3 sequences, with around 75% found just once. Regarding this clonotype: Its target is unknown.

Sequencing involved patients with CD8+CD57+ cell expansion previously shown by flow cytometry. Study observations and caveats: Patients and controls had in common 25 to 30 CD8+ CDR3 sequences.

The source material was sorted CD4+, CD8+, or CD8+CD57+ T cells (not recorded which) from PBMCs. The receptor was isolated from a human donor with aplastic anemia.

DNA of the CDR3: TGCAGCTTGGTCGGGGGGGCCGACGAGCAGTACTTC. As protein: CSLVGGADEQYF. The rearrangement uses TRBV29-1 and TRBJ2-7; TRBD2 matches 8 bases. J was trimmed by 5 bases and V by 8 bases; bases with no gene match: 8. The CDR3 contains 12 residues. The germline CDR1 and CDR2 sequences are SQVTM and ANQGSEA.